What follows is one TCR beta chain and its context. Its target is not known. A junction end diverges from the germline sequence, so it may reflect a read error. This specimen belongs to a study of tumor and adjacent non-tumor tissue in lung cancer. Across the whole study: The cohort had approximately 12 adenocarcinoma, 2 squamous cell and 1 small cell patients.

No cell sorting was done before RNA was extracted from the tissue. This non-tumor lung sample came from over 3 cm beyond the tumor edge. General study findings and limits: TCR diversity was significantly greater in tumor than normal lung tissue. Shorter survival was associated with higher TCR diversity in tumors.

The library came from three nested PCR rounds adapted from ARM-PCR protocols. TCRdb itself ran the multiplex PCR reads through MiXCR, one entry per CDR3 protein. The sample comprises 90,000 to 110,000 distinct CDR3 sequences, about 63% of which are singletons, and 15% to 20% rests with the top ten. Sequencing was done on a sample of distant non-tumor lung tissue. The origin of this receptor is a man in his sixties with non-small cell lung cancer.

The CDR3 protein is CASSLARPVAAFF. The CDR3 DNA reads as TGTGCTAGCAGCTTAGCAAGACCCGTTGCGGCTTTCTTT. The J gene is TRBJ1-1, the V gene TRBV11-1; unclear D gene. Germline V gene data show CDR1 as SGHAT and CDR2 as FQDESV (reference sequence). The CDR3 has 13 amino acids.